This is a list of T cell receptor beta chains from one sample in a study of metastatic and nonmetastatic thyroid tumors. MiXCR re-clonotyped the PCR reads for TCRdb. This sample has about 17,000 clones; 23% occur once, and the top ten carry roughly 7%. The sample taken for sequencing was adjacent normal tissue. The receptors were sampled from a female donor with papillary thyroid cancer or a benign thyroid nodule (not recorded which). Some clones in this sample may be carry-over from other donors' samples. The conserved cysteine and the conserved F or W are not part of the CDR3 here. A D gene is named only where the DNA matches it firmly.

j_gene: TRBJ2-1; len: 12; d_gene: NA; v_gene: TRBV20-1; CDR3aa: SARTPLGNNEQF
j_gene: TRBJ2-1; len: 13; d_gene: TRBD2; v_gene: TRBV12-3/TRBV12-4; CDR3aa: ASTIGLAGANGQF
j_gene: TRBJ1-6; len: 15; d_gene: TRBD1; v_gene: TRBV5-6; CDR3aa: ASSRNRGSSYNSPLH
j_gene: TRBJ1-5; len: 11; d_gene: NA; v_gene: TRBV20-1; CDR3aa: SAGTNANQPQH
j_gene: TRBJ2-1; len: 16; d_gene: TRBD2; v_gene: TRBV6-5; CDR3aa: ASKQTSGAGSSYNEQF
j_gene: TRBJ1-3; len: 12; d_gene: NA; v_gene: TRBV15; CDR3aa: ATSRANSGNTIY
j_gene: TRBJ2-7; len: 11; d_gene: NA; v_gene: TRBV28; CDR3aa: ASSPSWGYERY
j_gene: TRBJ2-7; len: 10; d_gene: NA; v_gene: TRBV6-1; CDR3aa: ASMGNDYEQY
j_gene: TRBJ2-7; len: 12; d_gene: TRBD2; v_gene: TRBV27; CDR3aa: ASSNGLAPYEQY
j_gene: TRBJ2-3; len: 14; d_gene: TRBD2; v_gene: TRBV20-1; CDR3aa: SASSLAGGRGDTQY
j_gene: TRBJ1-1; len: 13; d_gene: NA; v_gene: TRBV6-1; CDR3aa: ASMPLRGKHAQSF
j_gene: TRBJ1-6; len: 13; d_gene: TRBD1; v_gene: TRBV10-1; CDR3aa: ASRGQGLYNSPLH
j_gene: TRBJ2-7; len: 13; d_gene: NA; v_gene: TRBV6-1; CDR3aa: ASSDPGRTPYEQY
j_gene: TRBJ1-2; len: 11; d_gene: NA; v_gene: TRBV5-1; CDR3aa: ASRQDRDYGYT
j_gene: TRBJ2-7; len: 13; d_gene: TRBD1; v_gene: TRBV24-1; CDR3aa: ATSASGTGGREQY
j_gene: TRBJ2-7; len: 13; d_gene: NA; v_gene: TRBV15; CDR3aa: ATRRTGRGLYEQY
j_gene: TRBJ2-1; len: 12; d_gene: NA; v_gene: TRBV30; CDR3aa: AWSVGPPYNEQF
j_gene: TRBJ2-7; len: 11; d_gene: TRBD2; v_gene: TRBV20-1; CDR3aa: SARTSGSYEQY
j_gene: TRBJ1-5; len: 12; d_gene: NA; v_gene: TRBV28; CDR3aa: ASSFYQSNQPQH
j_gene: TRBJ1-2; len: 10; d_gene: NA; v_gene: TRBV27; CDR3aa: ASSLRLGGYT
j_gene: TRBJ2-7; len: 11; d_gene: TRBD1; v_gene: TRBV20-1; CDR3aa: SARADRGREQY
j_gene: TRBJ1-6; len: 13; d_gene: NA; v_gene: TRBV6-5; CDR3aa: ASSLGVAPGAPLQ
j_gene: TRBJ1-3; len: 11; d_gene: NA; v_gene: TRBV12-3/TRBV12-4; CDR3aa: ASSPLLGNTIY
j_gene: TRBJ1-1; len: 14; d_gene: NA; v_gene: TRBV11-2; CDR3aa: ASSSLRGAGNTEAF
j_gene: TRBJ1-2; len: 13; d_gene: TRBD1; v_gene: TRBV9; CDR3aa: ASSEGDRLGDGYT
j_gene: TRBJ2-1; len: 16; d_gene: TRBD1; v_gene: TRBV11-2; CDR3aa: ASSLLSETGCVRNEQF
j_gene: TRBJ2-1; len: 10; d_gene: NA; v_gene: TRBV3-1; CDR3aa: ASSLPYNEQF
j_gene: TRBJ1-4; len: 15; d_gene: NA; v_gene: TRBV5-1; CDR3aa: ASSLVGNDATNEKLF
j_gene: TRBJ2-6; len: 14; d_gene: NA; v_gene: TRBV12-3/TRBV12-4; CDR3aa: ASSLEMGAGANVLT
j_gene: TRBJ2-7; len: 13; d_gene: NA; v_gene: TRBV6-2/TRBV6-3; CDR3aa: ASCDTGRTPYEKY
j_gene: TRBJ2-1; len: 15; d_gene: NA; v_gene: TRBV11-3; CDR3aa: ASSLEGEVTTYNEQF
j_gene: TRBJ2-7; len: 12; d_gene: NA; v_gene: TRBV5-1; CDR3aa: ASSLDRQVYEQY
j_gene: TRBJ1-2; len: 12; d_gene: NA; v_gene: TRBV28; CDR3aa: ASSLVSGLWGYT
j_gene: TRBJ1-6; len: 12; d_gene: NA; v_gene: TRBV20-1; CDR3aa: SARDRGSNSPLH
j_gene: TRBJ2-5; len: 13; d_gene: NA; v_gene: TRBV7-8; CDR3aa: ASSHDLIYQETQY
j_gene: TRBJ2-1; len: 15; d_gene: NA; v_gene: TRBV27; CDR3aa: ASSLTSGRSPYNEQF
j_gene: TRBJ2-5; len: 13; d_gene: TRBD1; v_gene: TRBV6-4; CDR3aa: ASSAQTGGGETQY
j_gene: TRBJ2-1; len: 12; d_gene: NA; v_gene: TRBV9; CDR3aa: ASSVETRGNEQF
j_gene: TRBJ2-1; len: 15; d_gene: TRBD2; v_gene: TRBV6-6; CDR3aa: ASRGARTGTSVNEQF
j_gene: TRBJ2-7; len: 13; d_gene: TRBD2; v_gene: TRBV20-1; CDR3aa: SARSRSGRIDEQY
j_gene: TRBJ2-7; len: 12; d_gene: NA; v_gene: TRBV11-2; CDR3aa: ASSPSDSFYEQY
j_gene: TRBJ1-1; len: 11; d_gene: TRBD1; v_gene: TRBV6-1; CDR3aa: ASSRQGSTESF
j_gene: TRBJ2-5; len: 12; d_gene: NA; v_gene: TRBV5-1; CDR3aa: ASSSAWGQETQY
j_gene: TRBJ2-2; len: 12; d_gene: NA; v_gene: TRBV11-3; CDR3aa: ASSLQTNTGELF
j_gene: TRBJ1-4; len: 12; d_gene: TRBD1; v_gene: TRBV18; CDR3aa: ASSPDRAREKLF
j_gene: TRBJ2-1; len: 13; d_gene: TRBD2; v_gene: TRBV2; CDR3aa: GSSTSGRAINEKF
j_gene: TRBJ1-5; len: 9; d_gene: NA; v_gene: TRBV15; CDR3aa: ATSSFGPQH
j_gene: TRBJ1-1; len: 10; d_gene: TRBD1; v_gene: TRBV5-6; CDR3aa: ASSLDRGVTF
j_gene: TRBJ2-1; len: 11; d_gene: NA; v_gene: TRBV9; CDR3aa: ASSVWTNNEQF
j_gene: TRBJ1-1; len: 13; d_gene: TRBD1; v_gene: TRBV24-1; CDR3aa: ATIELRDRGTEAF
j_gene: TRBJ1-1; len: 10; d_gene: NA; v_gene: TRBV6-1; CDR3aa: ASSVTGVFAF
j_gene: TRBJ2-7; len: 14; d_gene: NA; v_gene: TRBV6-1; CDR3aa: ASSDPKGGAAYEQY
j_gene: TRBJ2-3; len: 10; d_gene: TRBD2; v_gene: TRBV24-1; CDR3aa: ATGPGGDTQY
j_gene: TRBJ2-5; len: 11; d_gene: NA; v_gene: TRBV29-1; CDR3aa: NVYTSTKETRY
j_gene: TRBJ2-7; len: 13; d_gene: TRBD1; v_gene: TRBV6-1; CDR3aa: ASSQYGQVIVEQY
j_gene: TRBJ1-2; len: 10; d_gene: NA; v_gene: TRBV19; CDR3aa: ASTRDGIGYT
j_gene: TRBJ1-4; len: 13; d_gene: TRBD1; v_gene: TRBV29-1; CDR3aa: SVIRDRKGPEKLF